These 3 T cell receptor beta chains originate from one sample sequenced in a study of cytomegalovirus exposure and HLA in healthy donors. In the PCR, 60 Vbeta and 13 Jbeta primers were used. Only in-frame clones appear in the TCRdb table, and some are missing; sequencing was by immunoSEQ multiplex PCR. This sample carries over 65,000 clones, roughly four fifths of them seen once, and the ten largest clones take roughly an eighth. What was sequenced was PBMCs. The receptors were gathered from a human donor in good health.

The J gene is TRBJ1-3, the V gene TRBV2; perhaps TRBD1 as D (5 bases). The CDR3 has 14 residues. Trimming removed 1 base at V and 4 bases at J, with 8 bases between. The V gene's germline CDR1 is SNHLY and CDR2 FYNNEI. DNA of the CDR3: TGTGCCAGCAGTGAAGGGACACCGGGAAACACCATATATTTT. It translates to CASSEGTPGNTIYF.

This clone was observed a few times. The chain couples TRBV2 to TRBJ2-5; possible D gene TRBD2, 6 bases. Germline V gene data show CDR1 as SNHLY and CDR2 as FYNNEI. The V and J ends lost 3 bases and 5 bases respectively, with 13 bases between them. There are 14 residues in the CDR3. CDR3 nucleotides: TGTGCCAGCAGTGAGGGACTTCCTGGGGAGACCCAGTACTTC. This gives the protein CASSEGLPGETQYF. Based on the CDR3 plus reference TRBV2 and TRBJ2-5, the full variable domain is EPEVTQTPSHQVTQMGQEVILRCVPISNHLYFYWYRQILGQKVEFLVSFYNNEISEKSEIFDDQFSVERPDGSNFTLKIRSTKLEDSAMYFCASSEGLPGETQYFGPGTRLLVL.

The rearrangement uses TRBV5-4 and TRBJ1-6; D not certain. Germline CDR1 SGHNT, CDR2 YYREEE (reference sequence). V dropped 0 bases and J dropped 7 bases, with 14 bases sitting between them. This CDR3 region has 16 residues. For the CDR3, the DNA is TGTGCCAGCAGCTTGGCGTCCCGAGGGCGAAATTCACCCCTCCACTTT. Translated, it gives CASSLASRGRNSPLHF.